This TCR beta chain was recovered during a study of cytomegalovirus exposure and HLA in healthy donors. PCR amplification relied on 60 Vbeta primers (plus 13 Jbeta primers). Assay: immunoSEQ multiplex PCR; the TCRdb copy retains only in-frame clones and omits some. This sample's table reports about 77,000 clones. Study findings and constraints: The authors later linked a missense DCLRE1C variant to TCR beta V- and J-gene trimming. Reports showed the classifier diagnosing cytomegalovirus status with high specificity and sensitivity.

The V gene lost 1 base and the J gene lost 6 bases, with 14 bases spanning the gap. Germline assignment: CDR1 LGHNA and CDR2 YNFKEQ. This CDR3 has 15 residues. Of note for this clone: What it recognizes is unknown.

The sample taken for sequencing was PBMCs. The chain combines TRBV4-2 with TRBJ2-3; D is possibly TRBD2 (7 bases). This TCR came from a man aged 50-60 years in good health and CMV-seropositive. The chain's CDR3 is CASSQGEGGSDTQYF. In DNA, the CDR3 is TGTGCCAGCAGCCAAGGGGAGGGGGGGTCGGATACGCAGTATTTT.